The 3 T cell receptor beta chains below all came from one sample that was sequenced in a study of blood T cells in healthy people across ages. With a J-beta primer mix and a sample-barcoded 5' primer, a second PCR ran about 7 to 12 cycles. TCRdb used MiXCR to reprocess the 5' RACE reads, holding one entry per CDR3 protein. Of hundreds of thousands of distinct CDR3 sequences in the sample, more than 40% were seen once. Sequenced: blood. The receptors derive from a woman aged 55-70 years in good health.

The rearrangement joins TRBV7-2 to TRBJ1-4, with 9 bases that match TRBD1. CDR3 length: 14 amino acids. The V segment lost 1 base and the J segment 10 bases; nucleotides outside the gene matches: 4. Germline V gives CDR1 SGHTA, CDR2 FQGNSA. The CDR3 DNA reads as TGTGCCAGCAGCTTAGGACAGGGGGGAGGAAAACTGTTTTTT. It codes for CASSLGQGGGKLFF.

About this clonotype: This may arise from a read error, as a much more abundant clone is one base away. The chain has TRBV27 and TRBJ2-7; no firm D call. CDR1 is MNHEY and CDR2 is SMNVEV in the germline V gene (reference sequence). The CDR3 runs 13 residues. Between the trimmed V and J ends, which lost 2 bases and 7 bases, there was a span of 12 bases. CDR3 region: CASSLNLYNEQYF. The CDR3 DNA reads TGTGCCAGCAGTTTAAACCTTTACAATGAGCAGTACTTC.

The chain employs TRBV7-2 and TRBJ1-2; D perhaps matches TRBD1 (5 bases). With 3 bases removed from V and 8 bases from J, the gap between germline ends came to 13 bases. Germline CDR1 reads SGHTA; CDR2 reads FQGNSA. This CDR3 is 13 amino acids long. CDR3 DNA: TGTGCCAGCAGCTTTGCAGGGTCTGAAGGCTACACCTTC. It translates to CASSFAGSEGYTF.